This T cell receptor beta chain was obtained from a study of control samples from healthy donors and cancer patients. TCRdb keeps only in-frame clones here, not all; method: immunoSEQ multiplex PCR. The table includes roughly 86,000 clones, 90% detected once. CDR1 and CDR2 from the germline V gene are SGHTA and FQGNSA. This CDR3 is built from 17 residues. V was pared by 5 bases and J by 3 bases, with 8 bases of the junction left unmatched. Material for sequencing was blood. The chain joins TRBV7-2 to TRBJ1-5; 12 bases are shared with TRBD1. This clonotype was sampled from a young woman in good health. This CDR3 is CASSPTGTGGHNQPQHF. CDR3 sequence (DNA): TGTGCCAGCAGCCCCACCGGGACAGGGGGCCACAATCAGCCCCAGCATTTT.